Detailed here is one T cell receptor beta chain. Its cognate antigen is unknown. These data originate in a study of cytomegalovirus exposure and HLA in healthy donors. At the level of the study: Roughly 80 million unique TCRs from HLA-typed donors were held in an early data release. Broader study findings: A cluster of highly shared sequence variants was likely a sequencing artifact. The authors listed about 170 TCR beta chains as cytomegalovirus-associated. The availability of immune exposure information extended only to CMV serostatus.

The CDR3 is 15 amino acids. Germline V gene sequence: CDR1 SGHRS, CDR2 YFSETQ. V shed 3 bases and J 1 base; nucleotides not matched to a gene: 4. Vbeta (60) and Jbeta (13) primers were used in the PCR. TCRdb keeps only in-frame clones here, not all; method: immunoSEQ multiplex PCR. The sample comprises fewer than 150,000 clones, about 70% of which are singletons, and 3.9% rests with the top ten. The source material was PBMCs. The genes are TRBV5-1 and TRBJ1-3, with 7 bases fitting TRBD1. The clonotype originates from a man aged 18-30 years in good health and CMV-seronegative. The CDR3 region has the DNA TGCGCCAGCAGCTACGGGACAGTATCTGGAAACACCATATATTTT. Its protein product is CASSYGTVSGNTIYF.